This entry is about one T cell receptor beta chain. These data originate in a study of blood T cell repertoires in COVID-19. This CDR3 is built from 16 residues. V was trimmed by 3 bases and J by 3 bases, leaving 15 bases between them. Germline V gene data show CDR1 as ENHRY and CDR2 as SYGVKD. The protocol was immunoSEQ multiplex PCR, while the TCRdb copy is restricted to in-frame clones and leaves out a portion. The table includes fewer than 90,000 clones, approximately 73% detected once. The sample consisted of peripheral blood. The source of this sequence is a man aged 55 to 69 with COVID-19, enrolled during active disease. The genes are TRBV10-3 and TRBJ1-5; the D is unclear. The CDR3 region is CAISDAGGQLNQPQHF. As DNA, the CDR3 is TGTGCCATCAGTGATGCGGGCGGGCAGCTCAATCAGCCCCAGCATTTT.